A single sample gave rise to the 9 T cell receptor beta chains below, sequenced in a study of blood T cell repertoires in COVID-19. The method was immunoSEQ multiplex PCR; TCRdb's version includes in-frame clones alone and lacks a portion of them. The data hold about 140,000 clones, with 70% to 90% observed a single time. Sequences were obtained from peripheral blood. These receptors all come from a woman in her sixties or seventies with acute or convalescent COVID-19.

The chain joins TRBV12-5 to TRBJ2-7; 7 bases are shared with TRBD2. Germline V CDR1 and CDR2: LGHNT, FRNRAP. J was trimmed by 3 bases and V by 0 bases; bases with no gene match: 2. The CDR3 is 14 amino acids. CDR3 coding DNA: TGTGCTAGTGGTTTGGTGGGGGGGAACTACGAGCAGTACTTC. It codes for CASGLVGGNYEQYF.

This clone has only a few counts. V usage is TRBV5-1 and J usage is TRBJ2-4, with D maybe TRBD2 (6 bases). Trimming removed 0 bases from V and 8 bases from J, with 9 bases in between. Germline lookup yields CDR1 SGHRS and CDR2 YFSETQ. CDR3 length: 13 residues. The DNA of the CDR3 is TGCGCCAGCAGCTTGGTAGGGGAGGACATTCAGTACTTC. Its protein product is CASSLVGEDIQYF.

The rearrangement uses TRBV9 and TRBJ1-6; 12 bases are shared with TRBD1. After removal of 7 bases from V and 0 bases from J, the junction contained 14 bases not matched to a gene. Germline V gives CDR1 SGDLS, CDR2 YYNGEE. The CDR3 is 20 amino acids. The CDR3 here is CASSRGGQGASSSYNSPLHF. CDR3 DNA: TGTGCCAGCTCCCGAGGGGGACAGGGGGCTTCAAGCTCCTATAATTCACCCCTCCACTTT. The whole variable domain, remainder taken from reference TRBV9 and TRBJ1-6, is DSGVTQTPKHLITATGQRVTLRCSPRSGDLSVYWYQQSLDQGLQFLIQYYNGEERAKGNILERFSAQQFPDLHSELNLSSLELGDSALYFCASSRGGQGASSSYNSPLHFGNGTRLTVT.

This chain joins TRBV2 and TRBJ1-3; D might be TRBD1 (6 bases). Trimming took off 8 bases at V and 0 bases at J, with 17 bases between the two ends. The CDR3 loop spans 16 amino acids. CDR1 is SNHLY and CDR2 is FYNNEI in the germline V gene. The CDR3 spells CASLRNRERSGNTIYF. The CDR3 DNA reads TGTGCCAGCCTCAGGAACAGGGAACGCTCTGGAAACACCATATATTTT. The full variable domain, completed using reference TRBV2 and TRBJ1-3, is EPEVTQTPSHQVTQMGQEVILRCVPISNHLYFYWYRQILGQKVEFLVSFYNNEISEKSEIFDDQFSVERPDGSNFTLKIRSTKLEDSAMYFCASLRNRERSGNTIYFGEGSWLTVV.

The chain employs TRBV19 and TRBJ2-2; D is possibly TRBD2 (5 bases). CDR1 LNHDA and CDR2 SQIVND come from the germline V gene (reference sequence). The CDR3 has 16 residues. V was clipped by 4 bases and J by 1 base, with 13 bases between them. Here the CDR3 DNA reads TGTGCCAGTAGTACCAGCGGTACTCAGAACACCGGGGAGCTGTTTTTT. Protein: CASSTSGTQNTGELFF.

This rearrangement joins TRBV28 to TRBJ2-1; 12 bases line up with TRBD2. Looked up from germline, CDR1 is MDHEN and CDR2 is SYDVKM. CDR3 length: 15 amino acids. After removal of 5 bases from V and 10 bases from J, the junction contained 9 bases not matched to a gene. CDR3 region: CASSRLAGEVQEQFF. The DNA of the CDR3 is TGTGCCAGCAGTCGACTAGCGGGGGAAGTACAAGAGCAGTTCTTC.

The chain is built from TRBV5-1 and TRBJ2-7; D unclear. This CDR3 is 12 amino acids long. V lost 4 bases and J lost 3, with 8 bases in between. The V gene's germline CDR1 is SGHRS and CDR2 YFSETQ. CDR3 in amino acids: CASSPDNYEQYF. The CDR3, as DNA: TGCGCCAGCAGCCCCGACAACTACGAGCAGTACTTC.

The chain uses TRBV30 and TRBJ1-6, with TRBD1 matching over 9 bases. Germline CDR1 is GTSNPN and CDR2 is SVGIG (reference sequence). The CDR3 spans 13 residues. V lost 3 bases, J lost 12 bases, and 6 bases stayed unmatched. The DNA for the CDR3 is TGTGCCTGGAGCGGACAGGGGAGTTTACCCCTCCACTTT. Translating it yields CAWSGQGSLPLHF.

The chain's CDR3 is CASSLTGAGLSYEQYF. Here the CDR3 DNA reads TGCGCCAGCAGCTTGACGGGCGCCGGACTCTCCTACGAGCAGTACTTC. The V gene is TRBV5-1, the J gene TRBJ2-7; D might be TRBD2 (5 bases). The CDR3 is 16 amino acids. The V and J ends lost 1 base and 0 bases respectively, with 14 bases between them. The germline CDR1 and CDR2 sequences are SGHRS and YFSETQ.